This T cell receptor beta chain was observed in a study of technical replicates of blood from a handful of donors. Comment on this clone: The sample carries other DNA sequences with the same CDR3.

Sequencing used immunoSEQ multiplex PCR; TCRdb keeps in-frame clones, though not all of them. The sample includes 50,000 to 65,000 clones, 85% to 90% of them seen just once. Per germline, CDR1 MNHEY and CDR2 SVGAGI. The CDR3 spans 15 residues. J gave up 0 bases and V 3 bases, and 1 base lay outside the gene matches. Material: PBMCs. This sequence was found in a human donor in good health. Some clones in this sample may be carry-over from other donors' samples. The chain carries TRBV6-5 and TRBJ2-7; 11 nucleotides align to TRBD2. The CDR3 loop is CASSYTSGSSYEQYF. In DNA, the CDR3 is TGTGCCAGCAGTTATACTAGCGGGAGCTCCTACGAGCAGTACTTC.